Each of the 20 T cell receptor beta chains below was sequenced from the same sample in a study of T cells in localized non-small cell lung cancer. Profiling relied on immunoSEQ multiplex PCR, and the TCRdb table lists in-frame clones only, not all of them. In the table there are roughly 2,600 clones, approximately 23% of which are singletons. This specimen was lung tumor tissue, taken before any cancer treatment. The receptors stem from a male donor at least 60 years old with stage II lung adenocarcinoma.

This clone has only a few counts. The V call is TRBV9, the J call TRBJ1-2, with no clear D. This CDR3 comprises 12 residues. V was cut by 6 bases and J by 5 bases, with 11 bases left in between. Germline V gives CDR1 SGDLS, CDR2 YYNGEE. The CDR3 region is CASKIDHYGYTF. CDR3 in DNA: TGTGCCAGCAAGATCGACCATTATGGCTACACCTTC.

The chain uses TRBV18 and TRBJ2-3; D is tentatively TRBD1 or TRBD2 (5 bases each). Trimming stripped 2 bases from V and 2 bases from J, with 5 bases between. This CDR3 has 13 residues. The germline V gene has CDR1 KGHSH and CDR2 LQKENI. CDR3 DNA sequence: TGTGCCAGCTCACCAGGGACCACAGATACGCAGTATTTT. Protein sequence: CASSPGTTDTQYF. Looking up the rest from reference TRBV18 and TRBJ2-3 gives the full variable domain: NAGVMQNPRHLVRRRGQEARLRCSPMKGHSHVYWYRQLPEEGLKFMVYLQKENIIDESGMPKERFSAEFPKEGPSILRIQQVVRGDSAAYFCASSPGTTDTQYFGPGTRLTVL.

V gene TRBV6-8 combines with J gene TRBJ2-2; possible D gene TRBD1, 5 bases. Germline V lookup: CDR1 MNHGY, CDR2 SAAAGT. Deletions cut 7 bases from V and 2 bases from J, with 20 bases between. There are 17 residues in the CDR3. The CDR3: CASKRQHSVGNTGELFF. In DNA, the CDR3 is TGTGCCAGCAAGCGACAGCACTCAGTGGGTAACACCGGGGAGCTGTTTTTT.

This chain links TRBV28 with TRBJ2-1, with 14 bases identical to TRBD2. Germline V gene sequence: CDR1 MDHEN, CDR2 SYDVKM. V trimming: 1 base; J trimming: 8 bases; junction bases outside the gene matches: 16. The CDR3 runs to 20 residues. CDR3 region: CASSLSGFVGLAGGRDEQFF. CDR3 coding DNA: TGTGCCAGCAGTTTATCAGGGTTCGTTGGACTAGCGGGAGGCCGGGATGAGCAGTTCTTC. Combining the CDR3 with reference TRBV28 and TRBJ2-1 gives the whole variable domain DVKVTQSSRYLVKRTGEKVFLECVQDMDHENMFWYRQDPGLGLRLIYFSYDVKMKEKGDIPEGYSVSREKKERFSLILESASTNQTSMYLCASSLSGFVGLAGGRDEQFFGPGTRLTVL.

This clone is categorized as medium-sized. The J gene is TRBJ1-2, the V gene TRBV11-3; a possible D gene is TRBD1 (5 bases). Germline V gene sequence: CDR1 SGHNT, CDR2 YENEEA. This CDR3 region has 14 residues. V lost 4 bases and J 4 bases, leaving 13 bases between the germline ends. The CDR3 region is CASSYLRGIYGYTF. CDR3 coding DNA: TGTGCCAGCAGCTACCTTAGGGGAATCTATGGCTACACCTTC.

J is TRBJ2-7 and V is TRBV5-1, with 13 bases matching TRBD2. Germline values: CDR1 SGHRS, CDR2 YFSETQ. The CDR3 loop spans 17 amino acids. Trimming cost V 0 bases and J 7 bases; bases outside gene matches: 10. Here the CDR3 DNA reads TGCGCCAGCAGCTTGGTAGGACTAGCGGGGGCAACTAGAGAGCAGTACTTC. Amino acids: CASSLVGLAGATREQYF.

The chain couples TRBV6-8 to TRBJ1-1; D is ambiguous. V lost 11 bases and J lost 0, with 13 bases in between. Germline-derived CDR1 and CDR2 are MNHGY and SAAAGT. The CDR3 has 13 residues. CDR3 in DNA: TGTGCCTTGGGAACAGAATTGAACACTGAAGCTTTCTTT. This translates into CALGTELNTEAFF.

The chain joins TRBV14 to TRBJ2-4; TRBD1 is a possible D gene (5 bases). The CDR3 consists of 16 residues. Germline V gene data show CDR1 as SGHDN and CDR2 as FVKESK. The V end lost 1 base, the J end lost 2 bases, and 12 bases lay between the germline ends. The CDR3 region is CASSQASTVSKNIQYF. The CDR3 nucleotides are TGTGCCAGCAGCCAAGCTTCGACAGTCTCCAAAAACATTCAGTACTTC.

This clone occurred a few times. The V gene is TRBV9, the J gene TRBJ1-1; D remains unclear. V lost 9 bases and J 3 bases, leaving 15 bases between the germline ends. The CDR3 sequence is 13 residues long. Germline CDR1 reads SGDLS; CDR2 reads YYNGEE. The CDR3 is CANEKKRDTEAFF. As DNA, the CDR3 is TGTGCCAACGAAAAAAAACGGGACACTGAAGCTTTCTTT.

This clone was counted a few times. The chain has TRBV6-8 and TRBJ1-1, with TRBD1 matching 9 bases. With V trimmed by 5 bases and J by 4 bases, 11 bases remained unmatched. The CDR3 spans 16 residues. Germline values: CDR1 MNHGY, CDR2 SAAAGT. The CDR3 nucleotides are TGTGCCAGCAGTCTTGGACAGGGGCGTAGTGGCACTGAAGCTTTCTTT. Translation gives CASSLGQGRSGTEAFF.

This chain uses TRBV18 with TRBJ1-2, with TRBD1 as a possible D gene (6 bases). Germline lookup yields CDR1 KGHSH and CDR2 LQKENI. Trimming pared 4 bases from V and 4 bases from J, leaving 16 bases between. The CDR3 sequence is 15 residues long. CDR3: CASSRQPGDTYGYTF. The CDR3 DNA reads as TGTGCCAGCTCACGCCAACCAGGGGACACCTATGGCTACACCTTC.

The J gene is TRBJ1-5, the V gene TRBV6-8; 9 bases agree with TRBD1. This CDR3 comprises 15 residues. In germline, CDR1 is MNHGY, CDR2 SAAAGT. J was trimmed by 3 bases and V by 5 bases; bases with no gene match: 5. The CDR3 DNA reads TGTGCCAGCAGTCCCCGGGACAGGGTCAATCAGCCCCAGCATTTT. Translation: CASSPRDRVNQPQHF.

V is TRBV30 and J is TRBJ2-7; the D gene is possibly TRBD1 (6 bases). This CDR3 has 13 residues. V lost 7 bases and J lost 1, with 14 bases in between. The germline V gene has CDR1 GTSNPN and CDR2 SVGIG (reference sequence). DNA for the CDR3: TGTGCCTCCCAGGTGGGGGCTTCCTACGAGCAGTACTTC. Its translation: CASQVGASYEQYF.

In its sample, this clone ranks as large (0.1 to 1%). This sequence joins TRBV19 and TRBJ1-5, with D possibly being TRBD1 (6 bases). V shed 6 bases and J shed 4 bases, with 10 bases lying between them. The length of the CDR3 is 13 residues. Germline assignment: CDR1 LNHDA and CDR2 SQIVND (reference sequence). The CDR3 here is CASSTGTNQPQHF. The DNA for the CDR3 is TGTGCCAGTAGCACAGGGACTAATCAGCCCCAGCATTTT.

This clone appeared a few times. The gene calls are TRBV19 and TRBJ2-7; 11 nucleotides line up with TRBD1. CDR3 length: 12 residues. CDR1 and CDR2 from the germline V gene are LNHDA and SQIVND (reference sequence). J lost 7 bases, V lost 10 bases, and 6 bases had no gene match. This chain's CDR3 is CATGQGAWEQYF. The CDR3 bases are TGTGCCACCGGACAGGGGGCCTGGGAGCAGTACTTC.

This chain links TRBV11-3 with TRBJ2-7; 8 positions agree with TRBD1. Germline CDR1 is SGHNT and CDR2 is YENEEA. The CDR3 is made up of 14 amino acids. With V trimmed by 4 bases and J by 7 bases, 9 bases remained unmatched. Here the CDR3 DNA reads TGTGCCAGCAGCTCCCCGGGACAGGCAGGGGAGCAGTACTTC. Protein: CASSSPGQAGEQYF.

Only a few counts were recorded for this clone. This chain uses TRBV9 with TRBJ2-1; no firm D call. This CDR3 is 17 amino acids long. V dropped 0 bases and J dropped 0 bases, with 13 bases sitting between them. The germline gives CDR1 SGDLS, CDR2 YYNGEE. The CDR3 sequence: CASSVEFGSSSYNEQFF. In DNA form, the CDR3 reads TGTGCCAGCAGCGTAGAATTCGGGTCCAGCTCCTACAATGAGCAGTTCTTC.

This sequence joins TRBV6-7 and TRBJ2-1; D might be TRBD1 or TRBD2, each matching 5 bases. TRBV6-7 is placed among ORFs of uncertain function. The CDR3 runs 14 residues. The V gene lost 2 bases and the J gene lost 15 bases, with 20 bases spanning the gap. The CDR3 spells CASSYTGTPALGFF. The CDR3 DNA follows: TGTGCCAGCAGTTACACCGGGACGCCCGCCCTGGGGTTCTTC.

The chain is built from TRBV28 and TRBJ2-7; possibly TRBD2 for D (6 bases). The CDR3 spans 15 residues. Trimming shortened V by 2 bases and J by 1 base, and 12 bases separated the two germline ends. Germline assignment: CDR1 MDHEN and CDR2 SYDVKM. The CDR3 DNA follows: TGTGCCAGCAGTTTACGGGGGATACGTTCCTACGAGCAGTACTTC. This encodes CASSLRGIRSYEQYF. The complete variable domain, with remaining parts taken from reference TRBV28 and TRBJ2-7, reads DVKVTQSSRYLVKRTGEKVFLECVQDMDHENMFWYRQDPGLGLRLIYFSYDVKMKEKGDIPEGYSVSREKKERFSLILESASTNQTSMYLCASSLRGIRSYEQYFGPGTRLTVT.

This sequence joins TRBV6-8 and TRBJ1-1; no clear D gene. The germline gives CDR1 MNHGY, CDR2 SAAAGT. CDR3 length: 12 residues. Trimming removed 8 bases from V and 0 bases from J, with 7 bases in between. Written as DNA, the CDR3 is TGTGCCAGCCAGGCAATGAACACTGAAGCTTTCTTT. Encoded protein: CASQAMNTEAFF.